The 8 T cell receptor beta chains below all came from one sample that was sequenced in a study of identical twins. TCRdb recomputed calls from the 5' RACE reads with MiXCR, one row per CDR3 protein. The repertoire holds about 210,000 distinct CDR3 sequences, approximately 9% seen once, with just over 5% in the top ten. The sample was memory (CD45RO+) T cells sorted from blood. The origin of the receptors is a woman aged 18 to 35 in good health.

The chain couples TRBV30 to TRBJ1-6; D gene ambiguous. Germline lookup yields CDR1 GTSNPN and CDR2 SVGIG (reference sequence). The CDR3 extends over 13 amino acids. V was trimmed by 2 bases and J by 7 bases, leaving 9 bases between them. CDR3 sequence (DNA): TGTGCCTGGAGTTGGGCAGTAAATTCACCCCTCCACTTT. This codes for CAWSWAVNSPLHF.

This clonotype was observed a handful of times. V usage is TRBV5-6 and J usage is TRBJ1-1; D is uncertain. The CDR3 is made up of 13 amino acids. Germline loops: CDR1 SGHDT, CDR2 YYEEEE. The ends were cut back, 6 bases at V and 0 bases at J, with 9 bases in the middle. CDR3 sequence (DNA): TGTGCCAGCAATAGCGGGGTGAACACTGAAGCTTTCTTT. This gives the protein CASNSGVNTEAFF.

This clonotype was seen only a few times. The J gene is TRBJ2-2, the V gene TRBV6-1, with 10 positions matching TRBD2. CDR3 size: 14 residues. Germline V gene lookup returns CDR1 MNHNS and CDR2 SASEGT. J gave up 7 bases and V 6 bases, and 5 bases lay outside the gene matches. CDR3 amino acids: CASRPGLAFGELFF. The CDR3 bases are TGTGCCAGCAGACCGGGACTAGCGTTCGGGGAGCTGTTTTTT.

This chain links TRBV4-3 with TRBJ2-5; 10 bases match TRBD1. J lost 7 bases, V lost 4 bases, and 9 bases had no gene match. This CDR3 is built from 15 residues. CDR1 LGHNA and CDR2 YSLEER come from the germline V gene. The CDR3 sequence: CASSPGGTGAGTQYF. DNA for the CDR3: TGCGCCAGCAGCCCCGGGGGGACAGGGGCTGGGACCCAGTACTTC.

This clonotype was counted a few times. The chain has TRBV27 and TRBJ1-2, with 7 bases that match TRBD1. Germline V gives CDR1 MNHEY, CDR2 SMNVEV (reference sequence). Trimming at V came to 10 bases and at J to 8 bases, leaving 13 bases not matched to a gene. This CDR3 spans 13 amino acids. CDR3 sequence: CATGNSGGSGYTF. The CDR3 DNA reads TGTGCCACGGGGAATTCAGGGGGGAGCGGCTACACCTTC.

This clonotype was detected only a few times. The chain links TRBV15 to TRBJ1-5; D is possibly TRBD1 (6 bases). This CDR3 is built from 15 residues. In germline, CDR1 is LNHNV, CDR2 YYDKDF (reference sequence). V was shortened by 5 bases and J by 6 bases, with 17 bases between the two germline ends. The CDR3 nucleotides read TGTGCCACCAGCGACCAAGTAAGGGACACTCAGCCCCAGCATTTT. Residues: CATSDQVRDTQPQHF.

The chain recombines TRBV20-1 with TRBJ2-1, with TRBD2 matching over 11 bases. Trimming cost V 6 bases and J 9 bases; bases outside gene matches: 13. Germline values: CDR1 DFQATT, CDR2 SNEGSKA (reference sequence). CDR3 length: 15 residues. The chain's CDR3 is CSAPNPLAGEGEQFF. The CDR3 DNA reads as TGCAGTGCCCCCAACCCACTAGCGGGGGAAGGTGAGCAGTTCTTC.

The chain links TRBV20-1 to TRBJ1-6, with D perhaps matching TRBD1 (6 bases). This CDR3 region has 16 residues. Between the trimmed V and J ends, which lost 0 bases and 8 bases, there was a span of 17 bases. Germline V gives CDR1 DFQATT, CDR2 SNEGSKA (reference sequence). Written as DNA, the CDR3 is TGCAGTGCTAGAGATCGGCTCAGGGGAATTGATTCACCCCTCCACTTT. Its protein product is CSARDRLRGIDSPLHF.